This TCR beta chain was captured by sequencing in a study of memory CD4+ T cells and cytomegalovirus serostatus (dated by TCRdb to about 2019). Background on the whole study: The 33 healthy Belgian adults in the cohort included 9 who were CMV seropositive and approximately 24 who were CMV seronegative. The study sequenced CD4+ memory TCRbeta repertoires of a Belgian cohort with known cytomegalovirus serostatus to replicate a published TCR-based CMV serostatus classifier. The investigation overall reported the following: CMV serostatus prediction reached a median bootstrapped AUC of 0.95 with the original framework and 0.91 with a US-trained random forest. Of more than 150 previously reported CMV-associated TCRbeta sequences, some 67 appeared in the CD4+ memory repertoires, each in one to five individuals. Only CD4+CD45RO+ memory cells were sequenced, unlike the original study, which covered naive and memory CD4+ and CD8+ populations. The results were interpreted as suggesting that the CMV-associated TCR signature is largely present in the CD4+ memory repertoire. The original-framework classifier achieved a median bootstrapped AUC of 0.95 with a 95% CI of 0.76-1.00 on the Belgian cohort.

On this clone: Its antigen is still unknown. There are no base qualities to consult, and no much larger clone falls within one base.

The Quick-DNA Microprep Kit was used to extract genomic DNA from the sorted cells. TCRbeta DNA was amplified with the immunoSEQ hsTCRbeta kit following the manufacturer's protocol. An Illumina MiSeq instrument was used to sequence the TCRbeta libraries. The published analysis was carried out like this. Following removal of out-of-frame sequences, around 2,300,000 distinct TCRbeta sequences were retained, with an average of around 67,000 per individual. Each individual was scored according to the count of more than 150 previously reported CMV-associated TCRbeta sequences and the total productive distinct TCRbeta count. A beta-binomial model was reimplemented in Python, and scikit-learn random forests with default parameters were trained on data from the US cohort. Classifier performance on the Belgian cohort was reported as the median AUC with percentile confidence intervals calculated over 10,000 bootstrap iterations. TCRdb retrieved this table from immuneACCESS and kept in-frame rearrangements only. Not all clones are present; in checked studies, unresolved V genes account for under half, and no reason is known for the remainder. V, J and clone size were drawn from that table, and D and trimming were deduced from the DNA. Across this sample there are around 50,000 clones, with about 73% seen only once. The ten biggest clones cover over 0.5% of the sample.

From the germline V gene, CDR1 is SGDLS and CDR2 is YYNGEE. Trimming costs V 4 bases and J 0 bases, and their ends lie 12 bases apart. The CDR3 holds 15 amino acids from the cysteine to the phenylalanine. The read is trimmed to its CDR3 DNA, 45 bases read in frame from base 1. Single viable CD3+CD4+CD8-CD45RO+ cells were sorted as memory CD4+ T cells on a FACSAria II. To determine CMV serostatus, a Roche Elecsys assay was used that detects serum IgG against CMV pp150, pp28, p38 and p52. After the samples were thawed, total CD4+ T cells were enriched through positive selection using CD4 magnetic microbeads. Samples originated from another study that specifically interrogated the CD4+ T cell memory repertoire. Following standard operating procedures, peripheral blood mononuclear cells were isolated and cryopreserved, while serum was kept at -80 degrees C. Staining used CD3-PerCP (BW264/56), CD4-APC (RPA-T4), CD45RO-PE (UCHT1) and CD8-Pacific Orange (3B5) antibodies, with Sytox blue excluding non-viable cells.

Material: memory CD4+ T cells from blood. The clonotype originates from an adult in good health and CMV-seronegative. This receptor chain uses TRBV9 and TRBJ2-3; the D segment could be TRBD2, given 6 matching bases. In nucleotides, the sequence is TGTGCCAGCAGCCCCACTAGCACTAGCACAGATACGCAGTATTTT. Its translation is CASSPTSTSTDTQYF.